At least ten counts were recorded for the clone carrying this T cell receptor beta chain. Its antigen is still unknown. This record comes from a study of early T cells in non-severe SARS-CoV-2 infection. Study-level results: The study's VDJdb matching favored anti-spike CD8 responses and missed private and CD4 specificities.

Attachment of unique molecular identifiers was made to individual cDNA molecules. TCRdb reanalysed the 5' RACE reads using MiXCR and keeps one entry per CDR3 protein. Among tens of thousands of distinct CDR3 sequences listed, less than 15% were seen once. Trimming removed 1 base from V and 4 bases from J; junction bases left unmatched: 5. Germline V gene lookup returns CDR1 KGHSH and CDR2 LQKENI. CDR3 size: 15 residues. The TCR was taken from an adult who was a healthcare worker with PCR-confirmed SARS-CoV-2 infection or an uninfected control (not recorded which). The sample was whole blood. The gene calls are TRBV18 and TRBJ1-2, with 8 nucleotides matching TRBD1. The CDR3 loop reads CASSPLTGGTYGYTF. The CDR3 bases are TGTGCCAGCTCACCACTTACAGGGGGAACCTATGGCTACACCTTC.